One sample yielded the 5 T cell receptor beta chains listed below, sequenced in a study of vaccination effects on CD4 cells after COVID-19. ViraFEST used viral peptide pools to expand antigen-specific CD4+ T cells before sequencing. The culture ran for roughly ten days before CD4+ T cells were isolated. This individual contracted SARS-CoV-2 between March and December 2020, as verified by PCR. Method: immunoSEQ multiplex PCR; TCRdb's copy keeps in-frame clones and lacks some. The top ten hold more than 5% of the sample, which has tens of thousands of clones, under 85% seen once. Their antigens remain unidentified. Sequences were derived from CD4+ T cells from PBMCs cultured with HIV peptides, sampled before COVID-19 vaccination. The subset was: HIV-1 Nef peptide pool negative control/reference culture. These receptor sequences come from a human donor who had a prior SARS-CoV-2 infection.

The chain is built from TRBV23-1 and TRBJ1-3; D is unresolved. TRBV23-1 is given ORF status, its function remaining uncertain. CDR3 length equals 17 residues. Between the trimmed V and J ends, which lost 4 bases and 0 bases, there was a span of 16 bases. CDR3 sequence reads: CASSPFRCPSSGNTIYF. The CDR3 DNA follows: TGCGCCAGCAGTCCCTTTAGGTGCCCGAGCTCTGGAAACACCATATATTTT.

CDR3 sequence: CASSVDWGTDTQYF. Here the CDR3 DNA reads TGTGCCAGCAGCGTAGACTGGGGAACAGATACGCAGTATTTT. The chain uses TRBV9 and TRBJ2-3; D call uncertain. From germline, CDR1 is SGDLS and CDR2 YYNGEE. The CDR3 contains 14 residues. Trimming pared 0 bases from V and 3 bases from J, leaving 8 bases between.

V gene TRBV29-1 combines with J gene TRBJ2-2, with D possibly matching TRBD2 (5 bases). Germline V gene sequence: CDR1 SQVTM, CDR2 ANQGSEA. The V end lost 5 bases, the J end lost 5 bases, and 15 bases lay between the germline ends. There are 14 residues in the CDR3. CDR3 sequence (DNA): TGCAGCGTTCTAAGAACGGGGTCAACCGGGGAGCTGTTTTTT. It specifies CSVLRTGSTGELFF.

V is TRBV10-3 and J is TRBJ1-1; the match to TRBD1 covers 9 bases. Germline CDR1 is ENHRY and CDR2 is SYGVKD. J lost 5 bases, V lost 10 bases, and 11 bases had no gene match. The CDR3 has 14 residues. The CDR3 protein is CASRDREWNTEAFF. For the CDR3, the DNA is TGTGCCAGCCGGGACAGGGAGTGGAATACTGAAGCTTTCTTT.

This clone turned up a few times. V gene TRBV7-2 combines with J gene TRBJ1-6; D remains ambiguous. The CDR3 is 15 residues long. Germline CDR1 reads SGHTA; CDR2 reads FQGNSA. V shed 1 base and J shed 8 bases, with 12 bases lying between them. Here the CDR3 reads CASSLVAGIDSPLHF. CDR3 sequence (DNA): TGTGCCAGCAGCTTAGTTGCAGGAATAGATTCACCCCTCCACTTT.